These 20 T cell receptor beta chains originate from one sample sequenced in a study of spatial heterogeneity in lung cancer. TCRdb redid the calling of the 5' RACE reads with MiXCR, one entry per CDR3 protein. The data show some 11,000 distinct CDR3 sequences, about 6.5% seen once. Time point reported: sample taken at primary tumor resection. Here the sequenced sample was PBMCs, taken at surgery. All receptors derive from a male donor with early-stage non-small cell lung cancer.

V is TRBV6-5 and J is TRBJ1-5; 7 bases line up with TRBD1. Trimming took 5 bases from V and 4 from J; bases not matched to a gene: 8. Germline assignment: CDR1 MNHEY and CDR2 SVGAGI. The length of the CDR3 is 15 residues. The CDR3 nucleotides are TGTGCCAGCAGTGTCAGGAGGGGACAGAATCAGCCCCAGCATTTT. It is translated as CASSVRRGQNQPQHF.

This CDR3 reads CASSLALRGTEAFF. The CDR3 region has the DNA TGTGCCAGCAGCTTGGCTCTCAGGGGAACTGAAGCTTTCTTT. V usage is TRBV7-8 and J usage is TRBJ1-1, with D perhaps matching TRBD1 (6 bases). The CDR3 runs to 14 residues. Trimming shortened V by 3 bases and J by 5 bases, and 13 bases separated the two germline ends. CDR1 and CDR2 from the germline V gene are SGHVS and FQNEAQ.

This clonotype is judged medium-sized (0.01 to 0.1%). The rearrangement joins TRBV29-1 to TRBJ2-7, with D possibly being TRBD2 (6 bases). CDR3 length: 11 residues. Looked up from germline, CDR1 is SQVTM and CDR2 is ANQGSEA. V lost 6 bases and J lost 5, with 11 bases in between. The CDR3 nucleotides read TGCAGCGTGACCGGGGGTCACGAGCAGTACTTC. This gives the protein CSVTGGHEQYF.

This clonotype came up a few times. This chain connects TRBV18 to TRBJ2-7, with D possibly matching TRBD1 (5 bases). Germline V gene data show CDR1 as KGHSH and CDR2 as LQKENI. The CDR3 sequence is 13 residues long. The ends were cut back, 0 bases at V and 5 bases at J, with 8 bases in the middle. Here the CDR3 DNA reads TGTGCCAGCTCACCACCAAGCAGGGACGAGCAGTACTTC. This encodes CASSPPSRDEQYF.

This clonotype was counted at least ten times. V usage is TRBV18 and J usage is TRBJ1-2, with no clear D. Looked up from germline, CDR1 is KGHSH and CDR2 is LQKENI. V gave up 2 bases and J gave up 8 bases, with 21 bases separating them. CDR3 length equals 16 residues. Written as DNA, the CDR3 is TGTGCCAGCTCACCAGTAGTCCTCTTGGCTAGTAGGGGCTACACCTTC. Amino acid sequence: CASSPVVLLASRGYTF. Full variable domain (remainder filled in from reference TRBV18 and TRBJ1-2): NAGVMQNPRHLVRRRGQEARLRCSPMKGHSHVYWYRQLPEEGLKFMVYLQKENIIDESGMPKERFSAEFPKEGPSILRIQQVVRGDSAAYFCASSPVVLLASRGYTFGSGTRLTVV.

This clonotype was counted between two and nine times. The chain joins TRBV29-1 to TRBJ2-1; 10 bases line up with TRBD1. The CDR3 sequence is 14 residues long. Germline V gives CDR1 SQVTM, CDR2 ANQGSEA. Trimming removed 7 bases from V and 5 bases from J; junction bases left unmatched: 8. The CDR3 region is CSAIRDRGDNEQFF. The CDR3 bases are TGCAGCGCCATTCGGGACAGGGGAGACAATGAGCAGTTCTTC.

Relative to its sample, this clonotype is medium-sized. V gene TRBV5-6 combines with J gene TRBJ1-6, with a possible D match to TRBD1 (6 bases). Trimming took 4 bases from V and 7 from J, leaving 15 bases between them. Germline loops: CDR1 SGHDT, CDR2 YYEEEE. This CDR3 contains 15 residues. The CDR3 nucleotides read TGTGCCAGCAGCCGAGGGATAGGGGGAAATTCACCCCTCCACTTT. It specifies CASSRGIGGNSPLHF.

This clonotype occurred many times. The rearrangement joins TRBV19 to TRBJ2-5; D is unclear. The germline V and J ends were trimmed by 4 bases and 2 bases, with 14 bases remaining between them. Looked up from germline, CDR1 is LNHDA and CDR2 is SQIVND (reference sequence). The CDR3 contains 15 residues. This CDR3 reads CASSTLLGRQETQYF. CDR3 DNA: TGTGCCAGTAGTACCTTGCTAGGACGGCAAGAGACCCAGTACTTC.

V and J are TRBV11-2 and TRBJ2-7; the match to TRBD2 covers 9 bases. Germline V CDR1 and CDR2: SGHAT, FQNNGV. The CDR3 spans 15 residues. Trimming cost V 1 base and J 2 bases; bases outside gene matches: 3. CDR3 region: CASSLASGATYEQYF. CDR3 nucleotides: TGTGCCAGCAGCTTAGCTAGCGGGGCTACCTACGAGCAGTACTTC.

The V gene is TRBV10-3, the J gene TRBJ2-7, with 12 bases matching TRBD2. Trimming at V came to 7 bases and at J to 0 bases, leaving 4 bases not matched to a gene. Looked up from germline, CDR1 is ENHRY and CDR2 is SYGVKD. This CDR3 has 15 residues. The CDR3: CAIIPTSGGSYEQYF. The CDR3 region has the DNA TGTGCCATCATTCCGACTAGCGGGGGCTCCTACGAGCAGTACTTC.

This clonotype occurred many times. J is TRBJ1-2 and V is TRBV29-1; D ambiguous. The CDR3 spans 13 residues. The germline CDR1 and CDR2 sequences are SQVTM and ANQGSEA. Trimming cost V 4 bases and J 0 bases, with 9 bases left between them. CDR3 nucleotide sequence: TGCAGCGTTGCGGCGGGAGCTAACTATGGCTACACCTTC. It translates to CSVAAGANYGYTF.

This clonotype came up many times. The rearrangement joins TRBV5-1 to TRBJ2-5; D perhaps matches TRBD2 (5 bases). The CDR3 extends over 12 amino acids. V shed 0 bases and J shed 12 bases, with 12 bases lying between them. Per germline, CDR1 SGHRS and CDR2 YFSETQ. CDR3 in amino acids: CASSLDGAVKYF. In DNA form, the CDR3 reads TGCGCCAGCAGCTTGGACGGAGCGGTTAAGTACTTC.

In this sample, this clonotype is medium-sized. This chain connects TRBV28 to TRBJ2-5; 8 nucleotides line up with TRBD1. From germline, CDR1 is MDHEN and CDR2 SYDVKM. J lost 5 bases, V lost 5 bases, and 10 bases had no gene match. The CDR3 has 15 amino acids. The DNA of the CDR3 is TGTGCCAGCAGTCGACAGGGGCCACGTAGGGAGACCCAGTACTTC. As protein: CASSRQGPRRETQYF.

This clonotype was seen at least ten times. As DNA, the CDR3 is TGTGCCAGCAGCTTAGAACAGGGACGCACTGAAGCTTTCTTT. Amino acid sequence: CASSLEQGRTEAFF. The chain has TRBV7-8 and TRBJ1-1; weak D call: TRBD1 (6 bases). Germline CDR1 and CDR2: SGHVS and FQNEAQ. The CDR3 length is 14 residues. V gave up 1 base and J gave up 4 bases, with 10 bases separating them.

This clonotype occurred a few times. The chain uses TRBV10-3 and TRBJ2-3; D uncertain. The length of the CDR3 is 12 residues. V dropped 4 bases and J dropped 4 bases, with 6 bases sitting between them. The V gene's germline CDR1 is ENHRY and CDR2 SYGVKD. CDR3 loop: CAISALADTQYF. CDR3 DNA: TGTGCCATCAGTGCTTTGGCAGATACGCAGTATTTT.

This clonotype showed up many times. The chain couples TRBV30 to TRBJ1-6, with D perhaps matching TRBD1 (5 bases). Germline lookup yields CDR1 GTSNPN and CDR2 SVGIG (reference sequence). V lost 2 bases and J lost 6, with 8 bases in between. This CDR3 spans 13 amino acids. The CDR3 nucleotides read TGTGCCTGGAGTACAGGCCCTAATTCACCCCTCCACTTT. It is translated as CAWSTGPNSPLHF.

Many counts were recorded for this clonotype. The J gene is TRBJ1-1, the V gene TRBV7-9, with 7 bases matching TRBD1. Germline loops: CDR1 SEHNR, CDR2 FQNEAQ (reference sequence). After removal of 5 bases from V and 6 bases from J, the junction contained 12 bases not matched to a gene. CDR3 size: 15 residues. CDR3 amino acids: CASSPYSGTEAEAFF. CDR3 sequence (DNA): TGTGCCAGCAGCCCTTACTCCGGGACAGAGGCTGAAGCTTTCTTT.

This clonotype is medium-sized in the sample. V and J are TRBV29-1 and TRBJ1-1; D unresolved. The CDR3 is 11 residues long. Between the trimmed V and J ends, which lost 3 bases and 6 bases, there was a span of 8 bases. The germline CDR1 and CDR2 sequences are SQVTM and ANQGSEA. The CDR3 here is CSVELLAEAFF. CDR3 coding DNA: TGCAGCGTTGAGTTGCTAGCTGAAGCTTTCTTT.

This clonotype is medium-sized within its sample. The chain recombines TRBV20-1 with TRBJ2-1; D uncertain. CDR1 DFQATT and CDR2 SNEGSKA come from the germline V gene (reference sequence). The CDR3 extends over 13 amino acids. V lost 3 bases, J lost 3 bases, and 9 bases lay in between. CDR3 region: CSASGFIYNEQFF. In DNA form, the CDR3 reads TGCAGTGCTAGCGGGTTCATCTACAATGAGCAGTTCTTC.

This clonotype occurred many times. The chain employs TRBV7-2 and TRBJ2-1; 9 positions agree with TRBD2. The CDR3 has 15 amino acids. CDR1 is SGHTA, CDR2 FQGNSA, per germline. J gave up 6 bases and V 2 bases, and 5 bases lay outside the gene matches. The CDR3 loop reads CASSLWASGANEQFF. In DNA, the CDR3 is TGTGCCAGCAGCTTATGGGCTAGCGGGGCCAATGAGCAGTTCTTC.